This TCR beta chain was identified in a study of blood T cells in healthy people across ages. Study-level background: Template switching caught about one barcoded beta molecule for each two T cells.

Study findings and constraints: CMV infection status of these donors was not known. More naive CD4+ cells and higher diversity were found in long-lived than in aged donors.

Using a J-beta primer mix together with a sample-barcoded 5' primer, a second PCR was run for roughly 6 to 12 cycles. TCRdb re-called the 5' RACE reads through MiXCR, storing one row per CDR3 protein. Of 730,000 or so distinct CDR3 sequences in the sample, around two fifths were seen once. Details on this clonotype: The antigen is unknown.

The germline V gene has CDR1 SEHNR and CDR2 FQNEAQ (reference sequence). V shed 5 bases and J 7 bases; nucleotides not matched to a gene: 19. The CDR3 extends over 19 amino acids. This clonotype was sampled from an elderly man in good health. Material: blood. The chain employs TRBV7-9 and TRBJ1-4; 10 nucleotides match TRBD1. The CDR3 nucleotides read TGTGCCAGCAGCCCCCGACAGGGGGCAAGATGGGGGGAAGCTGAAAAACTGTTTTTT. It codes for CASSPRQGARWGEAEKLFF. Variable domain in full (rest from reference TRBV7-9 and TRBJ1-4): DTGVSQNPRHKITKRGQNVTFRCDPISEHNRLYWYRQTLGQGPEFLTYFQNEAQLEKSRLLSDRFSAERPKGSFSTLEIQRTEQGDSAMYLCASSPRQGARWGEAEKLFFGSGTQLSVL.